A single sample gave rise to the 20 T cell receptor beta chains below, sequenced in a study of CXCR3-negative and CXCR3-positive naive CD8 T cells. In preparing the TRB cDNA libraries, 5' RACE with UMI labels was used. TCRdb re-called the 5' RACE reads; every CDR3 protein appears as one record, without DNA. The sample holds some 130,000 distinct CDR3 sequences. The sample was naive CXCR3- CD8+ T cells from blood. The subset: CD45RO-CCR7+CD27+CD95- naive CD8+ T cells lacking CXCR3 (TNR3-). These receptor sequences come from a human donor in good health. Some clones in this sample may be carry-over from other donors' samples.

The V gene is TRBV4-1, the J gene TRBJ2-7; TCRdb lists TRBD1, though no DNA is available to test this call. CDR3 length equals 15 residues. Germline values: CDR1 MGHRA, CDR2 YSYEKL. CDR3 region: CASSQGVGQSYEQYF.

The chain couples TRBV6-5 to TRBJ1-1. The germline V gene encodes CDR1 MNHEY and CDR2 SVGAGI. The CDR3 loop spans 15 amino acids. The CDR3 sequence is CASSKLREVDTEAFF.

The rearrangement links TRBV29-1 to TRBJ2-7; the TCRdb call, TRBD1, lacks DNA for checking. The germline V gene encodes CDR1 SQVTM and CDR2 ANQGSEA. The CDR3 covers 14 residues. This chain's CDR3 is CSVEAQGSSYEQYF.

This sequence joins TRBV29-1 and TRBJ2-1; with no DNA, the TCRdb D assignment of TRBD1 cannot be verified. Germline V lookup: CDR1 SQVTM, CDR2 ANQGSEA. This CDR3 is built from 14 residues. The CDR3 loop reads CSVEERDRPIEQFF.

The V gene is TRBV12-3 or TRBV12-4, the J gene TRBJ2-1; TCRdb's D call of TRBD2 is untestable without DNA. The CDR3 is 15 residues long. The CDR3 sequence is CASSPDGGDLREQFF.

CDR3 region: CASRGQGVQETQYF. This chain uses TRBV27 with TRBJ2-5; TCRdb's D gene call, TRBD1, goes unchecked for lack of DNA. Germline V lookup: CDR1 MNHEY, CDR2 SMNVEV (reference sequence). The CDR3 runs 14 residues.

The V call is TRBV3-1, the J call TRBJ2-7; the D gene TCRdb calls, TRBD2, cannot be checked with no DNA. The CDR3 covers 16 residues. Looked up from germline, CDR1 is LGHDT and CDR2 is YNNKEL (reference sequence). The CDR3 reads CASSQDGTIPPYEQYF.

The J gene is TRBJ2-7, the V gene TRBV5-8; TCRdb calls TRBD1, which cannot be checked without DNA. CDR3 length: 14 amino acids. Germline CDR1 is SGHTS and CDR2 is YDEGEE. CDR3: CASSWGQGTYEQYF.

The gene calls are TRBV27 and TRBJ2-1; TCRdb proposes TRBD2, but this gene call is untestable without DNA. Germline values: CDR1 MNHEY, CDR2 SMNVEV (reference sequence). The CDR3 is made up of 16 amino acids. CDR3 residues: CASSSSGTSLYNEQFF.

The rearrangement joins TRBV20-1 to TRBJ2-6. Germline CDR1 and CDR2: DFQATT and SNEGSKA (reference sequence). CDR3 length: 14 amino acids. CDR3 in amino acids: CSATDYPGANVLTF.

The V gene is TRBV28, the J gene TRBJ1-4; TCRdb proposes TRBD1, but this gene call is untestable without DNA. The V gene's germline CDR1 is MDHEN and CDR2 SYDVKM. The CDR3 runs 12 residues. The CDR3 sequence: CAISGGGEKLFF. The whole variable domain, remainder taken from reference TRBV28 and TRBJ1-4, is DVKVTQSSRYLVKRTGEKVFLECVQDMDHENMFWYRQDPGLGLRLIYFSYDVKMKEKGDIPEGYSVSREKKERFSLILESASTNQTSMYLCAISGGGEKLFFGSGTQLSVL.

V usage is TRBV3-1 and J usage is TRBJ2-3; lacking DNA, the TRBD2 call made by TCRdb goes unchecked. The germline CDR1 and CDR2 sequences are LGHDT and YNNKEL (reference sequence). The CDR3 totals 13 residues. This chain's CDR3 is CASSQERGYTQYF.

This chain connects TRBV7-8 to TRBJ2-2; the D gene TCRdb calls, TRBD1, cannot be checked with no DNA. The CDR3 sequence is 13 residues long. Germline CDR1 SGHVS, CDR2 FQNEAQ. The CDR3 sequence is CASSPPVDGELFF.

The J gene is TRBJ2-1, the V gene TRBV7-9; lacking DNA, the TRBD1 call made by TCRdb goes unchecked. The V gene's germline CDR1 is SEHNR and CDR2 FQNEAQ (reference sequence). This CDR3 has 15 residues. CDR3 loop: CASGSQERPNNEQFF.

V and J are TRBV20-1 and TRBJ2-7; TCRdb designates TRBD2, a call that cannot be tested without DNA. CDR3 size: 16 residues. Per the germline V gene, CDR1 is DFQATT and CDR2 is SNEGSKA (reference sequence). The CDR3 region is CSAREPGATSGYEQYF.

The V gene is TRBV7-3, the J gene TRBJ1-5. CDR1 is SGHTA, CDR2 FQGTGA, per germline. This CDR3 is built from 13 residues. CDR3 amino acids: CASSFWVNQPQHF.

The chain uses TRBV5-1 and TRBJ1-1. The CDR3 is 14 residues long. CDR1 SGHRS and CDR2 YFSETQ come from the germline V gene. The CDR3 protein is CASSQTPDNTEAFF.

CDR3 loop: CATSKSRGDAGELFF. The chain has TRBV15 and TRBJ2-2; TCRdb outputs TRBD1, but without DNA this stays unchecked. The CDR3 consists of 15 residues. Germline loops: CDR1 LNHNV, CDR2 YYDKDF (reference sequence).

V and J are TRBV7-9 and TRBJ2-1. The CDR3 runs to 12 residues. Germline CDR1 reads SEHNR; CDR2 reads FQNEAQ (reference sequence). This CDR3 reads CASSFGVYEQFF.

V usage is TRBV9 and J usage is TRBJ2-1; the D gene TCRdb calls, TRBD1, cannot be checked with no DNA. Germline CDR1 SGDLS, CDR2 YYNGEE. The CDR3 has 15 residues. CDR3 region: CASSAAGADYNEQFF.